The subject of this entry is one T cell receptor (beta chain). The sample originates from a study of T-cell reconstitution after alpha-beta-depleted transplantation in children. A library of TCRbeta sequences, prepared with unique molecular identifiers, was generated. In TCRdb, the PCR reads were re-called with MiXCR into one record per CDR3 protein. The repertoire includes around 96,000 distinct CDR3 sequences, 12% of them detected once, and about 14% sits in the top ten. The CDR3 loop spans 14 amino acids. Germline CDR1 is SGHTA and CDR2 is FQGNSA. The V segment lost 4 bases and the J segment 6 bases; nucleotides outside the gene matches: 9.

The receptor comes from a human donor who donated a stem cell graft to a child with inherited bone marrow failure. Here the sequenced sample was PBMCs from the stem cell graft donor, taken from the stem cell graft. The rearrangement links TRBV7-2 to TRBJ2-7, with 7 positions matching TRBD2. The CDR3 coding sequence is TGTGCCAGCAGCTCGACACGGGGGGTAGGCGAGCAGTACTTC. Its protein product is CASSSTRGVGEQYF.